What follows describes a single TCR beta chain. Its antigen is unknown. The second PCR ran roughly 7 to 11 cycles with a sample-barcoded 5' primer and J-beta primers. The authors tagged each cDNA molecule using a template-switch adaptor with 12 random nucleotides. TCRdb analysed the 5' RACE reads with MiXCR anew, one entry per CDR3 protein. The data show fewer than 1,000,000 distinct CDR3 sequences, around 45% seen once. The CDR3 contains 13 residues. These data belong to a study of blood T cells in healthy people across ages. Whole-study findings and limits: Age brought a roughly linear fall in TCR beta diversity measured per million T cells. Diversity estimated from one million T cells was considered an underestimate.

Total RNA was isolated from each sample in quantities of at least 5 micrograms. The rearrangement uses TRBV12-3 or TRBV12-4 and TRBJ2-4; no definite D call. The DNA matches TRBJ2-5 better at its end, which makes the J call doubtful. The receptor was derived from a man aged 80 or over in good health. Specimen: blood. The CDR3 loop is CASAPQAKETQYF. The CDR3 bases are TGTGCCAGCGCCCCGCAGGCTAAAGAGACCCAGTACTTC.